A selection of T cell receptor beta chains follows, all from one sample in a study of blood T cell repertoires in COVID-19. Sequencing was performed with immunoSEQ multiplex PCR; in TCRdb, only in-frame clones are kept and a portion is missing. The table lists approximately 290,000 clones, roughly 87% of them singletons. The sample taken for sequencing was peripheral blood. These receptors originate from a young man with active or convalescent COVID-19. CDR3s include the opening cysteine and the closing phenylalanine or tryptophan. Each record gives: clone size, V gene, CDR3 protein. Clone size is given for some rows only: seen once, a few or many times, or a class if the clone is expanded.

NA	TRBV3-1/TRBV3-2	CASSQDRGLAREQYF
NA	TRBV4-2	CASSRGQANTGELFF
NA	TRBV4-1	CASRRTTSGRENTGELFF
NA	TRBV5-8	CASSSTISYEQYF
once	TRBV11-2	CASSLFGDRSSYEQYF
few	TRBV29-1	CSGLQGGETQYF
NA	TRBV27	CASRKLGLAGELAQYF
NA	TRBV19	CASMSGDTQYF
NA	TRBV2	CASSRLAGEVETQYF
NA	TRBV3-1/TRBV3-2	CASSPAGGRNEQYF
NA	TRBV21-1	CASSPLPSPAGARNTEAFF